This T cell receptor (beta chain) was sequenced for a study of shared clonotypes between healthy human individuals. CD45RO-negative CD8 cells positively selected for CCR7 made up the naive population, which excluded terminally differentiated effector memory CD45RA+ cells. In the original analysis: From ImmunoSEQ came sequences covering only the junction and carrying no quality scores, so filtering differed. Some clones are missing from TCRdb's copy, which holds only in-frame ones; the method was immunoSEQ multiplex PCR. For V, J and clone size, that table is used; D and trimming come from the DNA. The sample lists millions of clones, about 95% occurring once. V lost 6 bases, J lost 6 bases, and 12 bases lay in between. This CDR3 is 13 amino acids long. Germline CDR1 MNHEY, CDR2 SMNVEV (reference sequence).

The gene calls are TRBV27 and TRBJ1-5; D perhaps matches TRBD1 (5 bases). The sample taken for sequencing was naive CD8+ T cells sorted from blood. This clonotype originated in a young man in good health. CDR3 coding DNA: TGTGCCAGCAGGGGGGGGTACGGTCAGCCCCAGCATTTT. Translation: CASRGGYGQPQHF.